What follows are 25 T cell receptor beta chains derived from one specimen sequenced in a study of vaccination effects on CD4 cells after COVID-19. Sequencing was performed with immunoSEQ multiplex PCR; in TCRdb, only in-frame clones are kept and a portion is missing. The table has nearly 25,000 clones, roughly three quarters seen once. Sequencing in the ViraFEST assay came after antigen-specific CD4+ T cells had been expanded with viral peptide pools, which were used to stimulate PBMC. Having been cultured for roughly 11 days, the cells underwent CD4+ T cell isolation. Each participant was given two doses of one vaccine (BNT162b2 or mRNA-1273). No antigen has been assigned to these receptors. Sample: CD4+ T cells from PBMCs cultured with SARS-CoV-2 spike peptides, taken after COVID-19 vaccination. The receptors shown here come from a human donor who received a COVID-19 vaccine.

V gene TRBV18 combines with J gene TRBJ1-4; the D is unclear. Germline CDR1 reads KGHSH; CDR2 reads LQKENI. The CDR3 contains 15 residues. With 3 bases removed from V and 7 bases from J, the gap between germline ends came to 15 bases. Written as DNA, the CDR3 is TGTGCCAGCTCACCGCGTGAGTTGGAAGGTGAAAAACTGTTTTTT. Protein product: CASSPRELEGEKLFF.

This clone showed up just once. The V gene is TRBV2, the J gene TRBJ1-3; no reliable D call. This CDR3 has 14 amino acids. Germline V gene data show CDR1 as SNHLY and CDR2 as FYNNEI. V shed 4 bases and J shed 3 bases, with 10 bases lying between them. The CDR3 loop reads CASSGSRNGNTIYF. Here the CDR3 DNA reads TGTGCCAGCAGTGGGAGTAGGAATGGAAACACCATATATTTT.

J is TRBJ1-3 and V is TRBV5-1; perhaps TRBD1 as D (6 bases). The germline V gene has CDR1 SGHRS and CDR2 YFSETQ. The CDR3 totals 15 residues. V dropped 4 bases and J dropped 4 bases, with 15 bases sitting between them. The CDR3 here is CASSQTPGDGNTIYF. Written as DNA, the CDR3 is TGCGCCAGCAGCCAAACCCCAGGGGACGGAAACACCATATATTTT.

This chain uses TRBV18 with TRBJ1-4; D gene unclear. The CDR3 runs 14 residues. Germline assignment: CDR1 KGHSH and CDR2 LQKENI. Trimming left V 6 bases short and J 0 bases short, with 8 bases between. The CDR3 protein is CASSATATNEKLFF. CDR3 bases: TGTGCCAGCTCCGCGACGGCAACTAATGAAAAACTGTTTTTT. The whole variable domain, remainder taken from reference TRBV18 and TRBJ1-4, is NAGVMQNPRHLVRRRGQEARLRCSPMKGHSHVYWYRQLPEEGLKFMVYLQKENIIDESGMPKERFSAEFPKEGPSILRIQQVVRGDSAAYFCASSATATNEKLFFGSGTQLSVL.

The chain employs TRBV19 and TRBJ1-3, with 8 bases identical to TRBD1. This CDR3 spans 14 amino acids. V gave up 4 bases and J gave up 4 bases; unmatched junction bases: 3. The germline V gene has CDR1 LNHDA and CDR2 SQIVND (reference sequence). In DNA form, the CDR3 reads TGTGCCAGTAGTAGACAGGGGATCGGAAACACCATATATTTT. This gives the protein CASSRQGIGNTIYF.

This clone has just one count. The chain combines TRBV9 with TRBJ1-3, with D tentatively TRBD1 (6 bases). Between the trimmed V and J ends, which lost 3 bases and 2 bases, there was a span of 15 bases. Per germline, CDR1 SGDLS and CDR2 YYNGEE. There are 16 residues in the CDR3. The CDR3: CASSAEQGITGNTIYF. The CDR3 DNA is TGTGCCAGCAGCGCCGAACAGGGCATAACTGGAAACACCATATATTTT.

J is TRBJ1-2 and V is TRBV5-6; D ambiguous. The CDR3 has 14 amino acids. CDR1 is SGHDT and CDR2 is YYEEEE in the germline V gene. Trimming stripped 0 bases from V and 4 bases from J, with 10 bases between. In DNA form, the CDR3 reads TGTGCCAGCAGCTTGGATTCCAGGATCTATGGCTACACCTTC. It is translated as CASSLDSRIYGYTF.

V gene TRBV18 combines with J gene TRBJ2-7; the match to TRBD2 covers 13 bases. From germline, CDR1 is KGHSH and CDR2 LQKENI. The CDR3 contains 17 residues. Trimming removed 3 bases from V and 2 bases from J; junction bases left unmatched: 7. The CDR3 is CASSPRTSGSGTYEQYF. CDR3 bases: TGTGCCAGCTCACCGAGGACTAGCGGGAGTGGGACCTACGAGCAGTACTTC.

The gene calls are TRBV12-3 or TRBV12-4 and TRBJ1-1; D perhaps matches TRBD1 (6 bases). The CDR3 runs 13 residues. V was cut by 7 bases and J by 5 bases, with 14 bases left in between. CDR3 coding DNA: TGTGCCAGCACCCGCCGGGGGCGAACTGAAGCTTTCTTT. Its protein product is CASTRRGRTEAFF.

The gene calls are TRBV5-6 and TRBJ1-2, with a weak D call TRBD1 (5 bases). The CDR3 consists of 14 residues. Trimming cost V 0 bases and J 4 bases, with 10 bases left between them. The V gene's germline CDR1 is SGHDT and CDR2 YYEEEE. The CDR3 loop reads CASSLGQSFYGYTF. The CDR3 coding sequence is TGTGCCAGCAGCTTGGGACAGTCCTTCTATGGCTACACCTTC. The variable domain in full, with the rest retrieved from reference TRBV5-6 and TRBJ1-2, is DAGVTQSPTHLIKTRGQQVTLRCSPKSGHDTVSWYQQALGQGPQFIFQYYEEEERQRGNFPDRFSGHQFPNYSSELNVNALLLGDSALYLCASSLGQSFYGYTFGSGTRLTVV.

The V and J genes are TRBV7-9 and TRBJ1-2; D remains ambiguous. The germline V and J ends were trimmed by 1 base and 4 bases, with 13 bases remaining between them. The CDR3 has 15 amino acids. The germline V gene encodes CDR1 SEHNR and CDR2 FQNEAQ (reference sequence). The DNA of the CDR3 is TGTGCCAGCAGCTTAGGCAGGAGCTCCCCCTATGGCTACACCTTC. It yields the protein CASSLGRSSPYGYTF.

This rearrangement joins TRBV28 to TRBJ1-2, with D possibly matching TRBD1 (6 bases). The CDR3 is 12 residues long. Trimming took off 11 bases at V and 2 bases at J, with 12 bases between the two ends. Germline CDR1 is MDHEN and CDR2 is SYDVKM. The CDR3 nucleotides read TGTGCCTCCGGGCAGGGGAACTATGGCTACACCTTC. It translates to CASGQGNYGYTF.

This clone was counted once. V is TRBV2 and J is TRBJ2-7, with D perhaps TRBD1 or TRBD2 (6 bases each). The germline gives CDR1 SNHLY, CDR2 FYNNEI. V was trimmed by 10 bases and J by 0 bases, leaving 19 bases between them. CDR3 length equals 15 residues. In DNA, the CDR3 is TGTGCCACCAAGTTACCCGGGGGCCTCTCCTACGAGCAGTACTTC. Translation: CATKLPGGLSYEQYF.

V gene TRBV20-1 combines with J gene TRBJ1-4; a possible D gene is TRBD1 (5 bases). Trimming removed 4 bases at V and 8 bases at J, with 8 bases between. CDR1 and CDR2 from the germline V gene are DFQATT and SNEGSKA (reference sequence). This CDR3 spans 11 amino acids. The CDR3: CSANTGEKLFF. The CDR3 nucleotides are TGCAGTGCTAATACAGGAGAAAAACTGTTTTTT.

This clone has more than one count but fewer than ten. The J gene is TRBJ1-2, the V gene TRBV18; TRBD1 aligns across 7 bases. Germline V lookup: CDR1 KGHSH, CDR2 LQKENI. After removal of 3 bases from V and 7 bases from J, the junction contained 5 bases not matched to a gene. The CDR3 is made up of 13 amino acids. Written as DNA, the CDR3 is TGTGCCAGCTCACCCGGGACAGAGGCTGGCTACACCTTC. It is translated as CASSPGTEAGYTF.

This clone was seen a few times. The chain links TRBV28 to TRBJ1-2, with D unresolved. Germline CDR1 MDHEN, CDR2 SYDVKM. The CDR3 runs 13 residues. Trimming took 3 bases from V and 5 from J, leaving 10 bases between them. The CDR3 sequence is CASSFAQEYGYTF. CDR3 DNA: TGTGCCAGCAGTTTCGCGCAGGAATATGGCTACACCTTC.

Here the CDR3 DNA reads TGTGCCAGTAGTTTCGGGACAGGGTATGGCTACACCTTC. It translates to CASSFGTGYGYTF. The rearrangement joins TRBV19 to TRBJ1-2; 9 bases map to TRBD1. Germline assignment: CDR1 LNHDA and CDR2 SQIVND (reference sequence). Unmatched junction bases numbered 3, after V lost 5 bases and J lost 5 bases. The CDR3 is 13 amino acids.

The genes are TRBV30 and TRBJ2-7; D might be TRBD1 (6 bases). In germline, CDR1 is GTSNPN, CDR2 SVGIG (reference sequence). The CDR3 is 15 amino acids. V was cut by 4 bases and J by 2 bases, with 18 bases left in between. CDR3 nucleotide sequence: TGTGCCTGGACCATAGGCGGACAGACGACCTACGAGCAGTACTTC. Its translation is CAWTIGGQTTYEQYF. Filled out from reference TRBV30 and TRBJ2-7, the complete variable domain reads SQTIHQWPATLVQPVGSPLSLECTVEGTSNPNLYWYRQAAGRGLQLLFYSVGIGQISSEVPQNLSASRPQDRQFILSSKKLLLSDSGFYLCAWTIGGQTTYEQYFGPGTRLTVT.

The rearrangement uses TRBV11-2 and TRBJ2-7, with 8 bases fitting TRBD1. Looked up from germline, CDR1 is SGHAT and CDR2 is FQNNGV. The CDR3 sequence is 13 residues long. V dropped 1 base and J dropped 9; count of bases not matched to a gene: 5. The CDR3 is CASSLAGQDRQYF. CDR3 DNA sequence: TGTGCCAGCAGCTTAGCGGGACAGGATCGGCAGTACTTC.

This sequence joins TRBV10-3 and TRBJ2-5, with TRBD2 matching 11 bases. The trim removed 2 bases at V and 5 bases at J, leaving 13 bases unmatched. In germline, CDR1 is ENHRY, CDR2 SYGVKD. The CDR3 totals 18 residues. The chain's CDR3 is CAISEGLAGGRDQETQYF. In nucleotides, the CDR3 is TGTGCCATCAGTGAGGGGCTAGCGGGGGGCCGAGATCAGGAGACCCAGTACTTC.

This clone was seen once. The chain joins TRBV2 to TRBJ2-7; 8 bases map to TRBD1. The germline CDR1 and CDR2 sequences are SNHLY and FYNNEI. V dropped 4 bases and J dropped 3; count of bases not matched to a gene: 8. The CDR3 covers 15 residues. CDR3 nucleotides: TGTGCCAGCAGTGTGTTAGGACAGGGTTTCTACGAGCAGTACTTC. It is translated as CASSVLGQGFYEQYF.

CDR3 loop: CASSQRYMGRSYGYTF. CDR3 bases: TGTGCCAGCAGCCAACGGTATATGGGGAGGTCCTATGGCTACACCTTC. V gene TRBV3-1 (or the pseudogene TRBV3-2) combines with J gene TRBJ1-2; no clear D. The CDR3 sequence is 16 residues long. Germline CDR1 and CDR2: LGHDT and YNNKEL (reference sequence). Trimming took off 2 bases at V and 4 bases at J, with 17 bases between the two ends.

In its sample, this clone was seen once. The rearrangement joins TRBV3-1 (or the pseudogene TRBV3-2) to TRBJ2-1; D is ambiguous. The germline V gene encodes CDR1 LGHDT and CDR2 YNNKEL (reference sequence). The CDR3 covers 15 residues. Deletions cut 0 bases from V and 0 bases from J, with 6 bases between. CDR3 sequence: CASSQDANSYNEQFF. CDR3 sequence (DNA): TGTGCCAGCAGCCAAGACGCGAACTCCTACAATGAGCAGTTCTTC.

J is TRBJ2-3 and V is TRBV29-1; D ambiguous. The CDR3 loop spans 11 amino acids. Germline lookup yields CDR1 SQVTM and CDR2 ANQGSEA. The CDR3 is CGYVSPDTQYF. Here the CDR3 DNA reads TGCGGATATGTCTCGCCAGATACGCAGTATTTT.

This chain joins TRBV12-1 and TRBJ2-4. TRBV12-1 is recorded as a pseudogene. This CDR3 is 16 amino acids long. The CDR3 DNA is TGTGCCAGCAGCTTTTCTTTGTACGTAGCCAAAAACATTCAGTACTTC. Protein product: CASSFSLYVAKNIQYF.